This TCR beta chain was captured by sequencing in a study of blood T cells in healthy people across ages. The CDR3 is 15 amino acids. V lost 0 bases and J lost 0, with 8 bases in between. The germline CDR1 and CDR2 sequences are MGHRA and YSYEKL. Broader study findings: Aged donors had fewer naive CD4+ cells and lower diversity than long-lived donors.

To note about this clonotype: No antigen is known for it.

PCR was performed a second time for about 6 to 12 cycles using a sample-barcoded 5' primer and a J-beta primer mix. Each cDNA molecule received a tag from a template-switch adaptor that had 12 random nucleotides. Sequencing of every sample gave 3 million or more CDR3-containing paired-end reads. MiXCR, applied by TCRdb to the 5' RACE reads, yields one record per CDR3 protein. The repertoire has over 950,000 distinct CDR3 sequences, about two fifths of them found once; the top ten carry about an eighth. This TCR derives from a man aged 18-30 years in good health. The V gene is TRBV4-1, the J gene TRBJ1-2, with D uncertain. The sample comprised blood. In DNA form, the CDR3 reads TGCGCCAGCAGCCAAGATTTCAACGCTAACTATGGCTACACCTTC. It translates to CASSQDFNANYGYTF.